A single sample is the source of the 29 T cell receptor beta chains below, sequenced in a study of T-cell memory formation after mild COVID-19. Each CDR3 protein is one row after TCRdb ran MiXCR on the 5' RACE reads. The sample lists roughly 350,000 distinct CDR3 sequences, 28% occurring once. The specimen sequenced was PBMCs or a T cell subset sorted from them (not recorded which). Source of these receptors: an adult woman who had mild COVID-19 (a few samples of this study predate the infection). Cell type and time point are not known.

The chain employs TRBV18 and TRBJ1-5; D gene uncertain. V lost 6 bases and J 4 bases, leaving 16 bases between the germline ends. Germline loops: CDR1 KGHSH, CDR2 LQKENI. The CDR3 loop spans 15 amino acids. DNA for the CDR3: TGTGCCAGCTCCCGCGGTAGGGAACCAAATCAGCCCCAGCATTTT. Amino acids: CASSRGREPNQPQHF.

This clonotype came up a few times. In nucleotides, the CDR3 is TGTGCCAGCAGCCAAAGTCCTAGCGGAACAGATACGCAGTATTTT. Amino acids: CASSQSPSGTDTQYF. This chain links TRBV3-1 with TRBJ2-3; 7 nucleotides line up with TRBD2. The CDR3 length is 15 residues. V gave up 2 bases and J gave up 3 bases; unmatched junction bases: 5. Per germline, CDR1 LGHDT and CDR2 YNNKEL (reference sequence).

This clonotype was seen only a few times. The CDR3 DNA follows: TGTGCCAGCAGCCCTGCCGGGGGACATCAGAAGTTCTTC. Translation: CASSPAGGHQKFF. This chain joins TRBV7-9 and TRBJ2-1; D might be TRBD1 or TRBD2, each matching 6 bases. Germline V gene sequence: CDR1 SEHNR, CDR2 FQNEAQ (reference sequence). The CDR3 extends over 13 amino acids. V was shortened by 5 bases and J by 14 bases, with 19 bases between the two germline ends.

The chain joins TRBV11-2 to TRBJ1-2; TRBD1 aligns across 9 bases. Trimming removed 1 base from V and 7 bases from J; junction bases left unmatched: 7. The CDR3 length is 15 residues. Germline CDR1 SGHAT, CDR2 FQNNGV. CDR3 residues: CASSLVKTGGSGYTF. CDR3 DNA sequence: TGTGCCAGCAGCTTAGTGAAGACAGGGGGATCTGGCTACACCTTC. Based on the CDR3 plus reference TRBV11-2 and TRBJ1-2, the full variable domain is EAGVAQSPRYKIIEKRQSVAFWCNPISGHATLYWYQQILGQGPKLLIQFQNNGVVDDSQLPKDRFSAERLKGVDSTLKIQPAKLEDSAVYLCASSLVKTGGSGYTFGSGTRLTVV.

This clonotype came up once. The CDR3 DNA reads TGTGCCAGCAGTTTAGACAGGGGGCGCACAGATGAAAAACTGTTTTTT. Its translation is CASSLDRGRTDEKLFF. V and J are TRBV12-3 or TRBV12-4 and TRBJ1-4; 9 positions agree with TRBD1. Trimming at V came to 1 base and at J to 6 bases, leaving 6 bases not matched to a gene. There are 16 residues in the CDR3.

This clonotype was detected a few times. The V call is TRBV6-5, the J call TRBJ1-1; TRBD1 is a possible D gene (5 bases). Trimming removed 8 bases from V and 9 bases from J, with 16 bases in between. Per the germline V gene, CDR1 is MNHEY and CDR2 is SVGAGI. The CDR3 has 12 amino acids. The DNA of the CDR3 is TGTGCCAGCTACAATAGGGGCAGAAAAGCTTTCTTT. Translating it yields CASYNRGRKAFF.

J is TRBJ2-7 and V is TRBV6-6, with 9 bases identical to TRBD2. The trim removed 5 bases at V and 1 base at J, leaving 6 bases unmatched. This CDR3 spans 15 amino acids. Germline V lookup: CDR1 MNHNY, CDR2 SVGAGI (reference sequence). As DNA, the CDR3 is TGTGCCAGCAGTATAACTAGCGGGCAATCCTACGAGCAGTACTTC. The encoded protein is CASSITSGQSYEQYF.

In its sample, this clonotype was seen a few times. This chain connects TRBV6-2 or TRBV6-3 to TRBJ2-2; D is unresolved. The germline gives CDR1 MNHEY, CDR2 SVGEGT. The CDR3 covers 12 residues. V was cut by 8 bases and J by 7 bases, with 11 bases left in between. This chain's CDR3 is CASSSPGGELFF. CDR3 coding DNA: TGTGCCAGCTCGAGCCCCGGCGGGGAGCTGTTTTTT.

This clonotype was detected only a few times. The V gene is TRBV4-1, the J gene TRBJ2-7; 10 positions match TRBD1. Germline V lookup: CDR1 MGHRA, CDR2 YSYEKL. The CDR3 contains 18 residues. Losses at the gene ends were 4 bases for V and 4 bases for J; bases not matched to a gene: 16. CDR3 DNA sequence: TGCGCCAGCAGCCCGGCACCGACCGGGACAGGGGCATGGTACGAGCAGTACTTC. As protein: CASSPAPTGTGAWYEQYF.

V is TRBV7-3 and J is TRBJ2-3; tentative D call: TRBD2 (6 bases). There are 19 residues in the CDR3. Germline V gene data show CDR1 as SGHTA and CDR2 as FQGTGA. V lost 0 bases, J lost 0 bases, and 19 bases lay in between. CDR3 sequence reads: CASSLTPGLETSSTDTQYF. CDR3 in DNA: TGTGCCAGCAGCTTAACTCCGGGACTGGAAACCTCTAGCACAGATACGCAGTATTTT.

The CDR3 loop reads CASRADQETQYF. The CDR3 nucleotides are TGTGCCAGCAGGGCAGACCAAGAGACCCAGTACTTC. This sequence joins TRBV7-6 and TRBJ2-5, with no clear D. V lost 6 bases and J 0 bases, leaving 5 bases between the germline ends. The germline V gene has CDR1 SGHVS and CDR2 FNYEAQ. CDR3 length equals 12 residues.

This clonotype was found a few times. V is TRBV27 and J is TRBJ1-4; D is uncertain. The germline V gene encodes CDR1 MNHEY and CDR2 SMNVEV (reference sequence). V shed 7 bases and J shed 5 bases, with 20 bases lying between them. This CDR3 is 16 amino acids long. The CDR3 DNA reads TGTGCCAGCATTCGCGACTTCACCGCCAAGAATGAAAAACTGTTTTTT. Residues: CASIRDFTAKNEKLFF.

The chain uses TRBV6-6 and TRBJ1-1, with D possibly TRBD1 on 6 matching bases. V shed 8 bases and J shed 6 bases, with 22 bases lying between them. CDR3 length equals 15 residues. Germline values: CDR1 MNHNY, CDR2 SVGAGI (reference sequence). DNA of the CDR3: TGTGCCAGCCACGATGGACCGGGACAAATGGCTGAAGCTTTCTTT. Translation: CASHDGPGQMAEAFF.

CDR3 sequence: CASSEAGGQGTEAFF. The CDR3 coding sequence is TGTGCCAGCAGTGAAGCGGGCGGGCAGGGCACTGAAGCTTTCTTT. The rearrangement joins TRBV6-1 to TRBJ1-1; the D gene is possibly TRBD1 (5 bases). The CDR3 contains 15 residues. The germline V and J ends were trimmed by 0 bases and 4 bases, with 12 bases remaining between them. CDR1 is MNHNS, CDR2 SASEGT, per germline.

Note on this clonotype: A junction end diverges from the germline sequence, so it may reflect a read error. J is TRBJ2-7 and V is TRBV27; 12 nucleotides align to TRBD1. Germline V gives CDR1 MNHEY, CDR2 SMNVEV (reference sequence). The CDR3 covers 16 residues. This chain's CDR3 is CASSLSPGQGAYEQYF. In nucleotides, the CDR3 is TGTGCCAGCAGCTTATCTCCGGGACAGGGGGCTTACGAGCAGTACTTC.

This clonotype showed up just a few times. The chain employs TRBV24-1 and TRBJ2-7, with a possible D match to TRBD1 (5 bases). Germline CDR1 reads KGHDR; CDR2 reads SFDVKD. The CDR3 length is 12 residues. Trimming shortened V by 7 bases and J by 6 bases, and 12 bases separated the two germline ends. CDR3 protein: CATRGAGPEQYF. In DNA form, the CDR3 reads TGTGCCACCAGAGGGGCAGGACCCGAGCAGTACTTC.

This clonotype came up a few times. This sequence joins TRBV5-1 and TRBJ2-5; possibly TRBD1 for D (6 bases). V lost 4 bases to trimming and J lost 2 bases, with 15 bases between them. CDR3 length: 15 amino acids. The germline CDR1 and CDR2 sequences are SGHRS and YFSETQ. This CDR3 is CASSPGTPLQETQYF. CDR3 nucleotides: TGCGCCAGCAGCCCGGGGACACCTCTTCAAGAGACCCAGTACTTC.

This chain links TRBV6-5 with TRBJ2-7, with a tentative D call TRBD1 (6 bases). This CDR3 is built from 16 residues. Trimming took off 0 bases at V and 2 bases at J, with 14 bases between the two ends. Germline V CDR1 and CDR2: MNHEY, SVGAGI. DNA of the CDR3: TGTGCCAGCAGTTACTCGGTGGGGGCGACACCCTACGAGCAGTACTTC. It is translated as CASSYSVGATPYEQYF.

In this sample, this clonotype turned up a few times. In nucleotides, the CDR3 is TGTGCCAGCAGCTTAGTATCATCGTGGCAGTTCTTC. This encodes CASSLVSSWQFF. The V call is TRBV11-2, the J call TRBJ2-1, with D unresolved. This CDR3 is built from 12 residues. CDR1 is SGHAT, CDR2 FQNNGV, per germline. V was clipped by 1 base and J by 12 bases, with 10 bases between them.

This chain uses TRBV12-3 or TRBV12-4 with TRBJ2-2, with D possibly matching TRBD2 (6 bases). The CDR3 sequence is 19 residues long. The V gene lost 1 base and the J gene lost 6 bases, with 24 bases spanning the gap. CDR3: CASSLEGPLAKIVAGELFF. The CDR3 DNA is TGTGCCAGCAGTTTAGAGGGCCCTCTAGCGAAGATTGTTGCCGGGGAGCTGTTTTTT.

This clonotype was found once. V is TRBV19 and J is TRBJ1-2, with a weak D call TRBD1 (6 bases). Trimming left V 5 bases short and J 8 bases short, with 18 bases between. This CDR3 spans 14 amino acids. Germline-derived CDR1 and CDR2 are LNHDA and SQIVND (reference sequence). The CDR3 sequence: CASSPGHAAKGYTF. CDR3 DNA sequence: TGTGCCAGTAGTCCGGGACACGCGGCGAAAGGCTACACCTTC.

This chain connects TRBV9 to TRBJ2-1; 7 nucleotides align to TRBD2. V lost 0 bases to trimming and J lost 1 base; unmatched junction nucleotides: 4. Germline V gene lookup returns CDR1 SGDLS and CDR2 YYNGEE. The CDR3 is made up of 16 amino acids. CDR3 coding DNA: TGTGCCAGCAGCGTAGCGGCGGGGGTATCCTACAATGAGCAGTTCTTC. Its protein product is CASSVAAGVSYNEQFF.

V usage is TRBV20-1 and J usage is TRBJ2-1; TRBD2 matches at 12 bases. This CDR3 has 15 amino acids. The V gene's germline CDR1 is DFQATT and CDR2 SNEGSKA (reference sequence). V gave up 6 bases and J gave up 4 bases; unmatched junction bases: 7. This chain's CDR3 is CSANTGTSGYNEQFF. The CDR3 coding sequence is TGCAGTGCCAACACCGGGACTAGCGGGTACAATGAGCAGTTCTTC.

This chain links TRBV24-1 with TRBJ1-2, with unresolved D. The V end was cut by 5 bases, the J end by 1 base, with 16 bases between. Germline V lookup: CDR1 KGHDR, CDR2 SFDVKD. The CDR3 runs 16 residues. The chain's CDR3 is CATSAPSTANNYGYTF. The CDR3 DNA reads TGTGCCACCAGTGCCCCGAGCACAGCAAATAACTATGGCTACACCTTC.

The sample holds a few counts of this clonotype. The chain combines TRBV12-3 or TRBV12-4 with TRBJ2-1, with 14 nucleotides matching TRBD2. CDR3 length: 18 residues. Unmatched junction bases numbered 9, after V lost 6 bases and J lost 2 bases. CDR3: CASRTGLAGESTYNEQFF. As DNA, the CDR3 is TGTGCCAGCAGGACGGGACTAGCGGGAGAGAGTACCTACAATGAGCAGTTCTTC.

The CDR3 nucleotides are TGTGCCAGCAGTTTATCGGGGGGGAACAACTACGAGCAGTACTTC. This sequence encodes CASSLSGGNNYEQYF. V usage is TRBV27 and J usage is TRBJ2-7; 7 bases map to TRBD2. From germline, CDR1 is MNHEY and CDR2 SMNVEV (reference sequence). This CDR3 region has 15 residues. J was trimmed by 3 bases and V by 0 bases; bases with no gene match: 5.

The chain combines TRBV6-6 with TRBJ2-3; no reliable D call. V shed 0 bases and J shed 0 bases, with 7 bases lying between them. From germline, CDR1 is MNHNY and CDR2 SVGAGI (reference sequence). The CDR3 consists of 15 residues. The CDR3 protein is CASSYSPWSTDTQYF. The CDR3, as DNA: TGTGCCAGCAGTTACTCGCCCTGGAGCACAGATACGCAGTATTTT.

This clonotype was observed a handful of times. The CDR3 sequence is CASSRWDSTEQFF. DNA for the CDR3: TGTGCCAGCAGCCGTTGGGACAGCACCGAGCAGTTCTTC. The chain joins TRBV5-5 to TRBJ2-1, with 7 positions matching TRBD1. The germline CDR1 and CDR2 sequences are SGHKS and YYEKEE (reference sequence). Unmatched junction bases numbered 8, after V lost 4 bases and J lost 10 bases. This CDR3 is built from 13 residues.

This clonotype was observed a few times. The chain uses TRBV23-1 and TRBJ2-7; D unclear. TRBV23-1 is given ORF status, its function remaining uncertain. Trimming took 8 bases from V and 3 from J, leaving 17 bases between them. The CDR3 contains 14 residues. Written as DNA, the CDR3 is TGCGCCAGCGAGTTCGTGGGTAATATCTACGAGCAGTACTTC. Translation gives CASEFVGNIYEQYF.